This entry is about one T cell receptor (beta chain). The V gene end was trimmed by 2 bases and the J gene end by 10 bases; junction bases not matched to a gene: 7. Germline V gives CDR1 SGHTA, CDR2 FQGNSA. The CDR3 covers 14 residues. The entry originates in a study of blood T cell repertoires in COVID-19. In the study overall: The United States, Italy and Spain supplied acute and convalescent COVID-19 samples.

Study processing details: Counts of nucleated cells, estimated from reference gene primer amplification, were obtained. The method was immunoSEQ multiplex PCR; TCRdb's version includes in-frame clones alone and lacks a portion of them. The D gene and trimming were derived from the DNA, and the V and J assignments and clone size from that table. The sample lists about 120,000 clones; 65% to 90% were seen once. The V gene is TRBV7-2, the J gene TRBJ2-1; the match to TRBD2 covers 8 bases. The sequenced sample was peripheral blood. The clonotype comes from a man of 80 years or more with acute or convalescent COVID-19. The CDR3 nucleotides read TGTGCCAGCAGCTTACAGGGTCCGGGAGGGGAGCAGTTCTTC. Residues: CASSLQGPGGEQFF.